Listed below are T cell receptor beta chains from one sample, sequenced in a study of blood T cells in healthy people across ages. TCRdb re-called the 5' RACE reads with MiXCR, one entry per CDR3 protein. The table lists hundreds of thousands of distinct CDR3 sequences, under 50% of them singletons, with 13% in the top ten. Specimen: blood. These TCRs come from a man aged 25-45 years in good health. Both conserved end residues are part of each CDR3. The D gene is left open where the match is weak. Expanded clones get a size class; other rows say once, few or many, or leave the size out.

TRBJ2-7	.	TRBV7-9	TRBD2	CASSVPSGGGLEQYF	TGTGCCAGCAGCGTCCCTAGCGGGGGGGGCTTAGAGCAGTACTTC
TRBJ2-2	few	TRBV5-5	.	CASSTSRRGTTYTGELFF	TGTGCCAGCAGCACATCCCGACGGGGGACCACCTATACCGGGGAGCTGTTTTTT
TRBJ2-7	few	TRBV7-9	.	CASSLAQGLVYEQYF	TGTGCCAGCAGCTTAGCGCAAGGCTTGGTCTACGAGCAGTACTTC
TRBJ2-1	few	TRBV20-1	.	CSAKTDRNNEQFF	TGCAGTGCTAAAACGGACAGAAACAATGAGCAGTTCTTC
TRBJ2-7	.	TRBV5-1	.	CASSVERLSNEQYF	TGCGCCAGCAGCGTGGAGAGGTTATCGAACGAGCAGTACTTC
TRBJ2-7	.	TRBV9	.	CASSNGGRDEQYF	TGTGCCAGCAGCAACGGAGGAAGGGACGAGCAGTACTTC
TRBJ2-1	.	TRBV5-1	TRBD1	CASSPLGTGVNEQFF	TGCGCCAGCAGTCCGTTGGGGACAGGGGTCAATGAGCAGTTCTTC
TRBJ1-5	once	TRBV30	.	CAWSRQTFQPQHF	TGTGCCTGGAGTAGACAGACCTTTCAGCCCCAGCATTTT
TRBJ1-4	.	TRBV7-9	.	CASSRWGAGEKLFF	TGTGCCAGCAGCCGGTGGGGGGCCGGGGAAAAACTGTTTTTT
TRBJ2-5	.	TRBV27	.	CASSLSGWNEQYF	TGTGCCAGCAGTTTATCCGGGTGGAATGAGCAGTACTTC
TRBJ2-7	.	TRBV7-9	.	CASAPGSGYEQYF	TGTGCCAGCGCGCCGGGCTCGGGTTACGAGCAGTACTTC
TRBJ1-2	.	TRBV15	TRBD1	CATSRDGTGDGYTF	TGTGCCACCAGCAGAGATGGGACAGGGGATGGCTACACCTTC
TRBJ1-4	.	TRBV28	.	CASSLRGGGTTNEKLFF	TGTGCCAGCAGTTTAAGGGGCGGGGGGACTACTAATGAAAAACTGTTTTTT
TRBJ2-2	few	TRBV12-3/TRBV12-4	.	CASSTIGPGELFF	TGTGCCAGCAGTACAATAGGGCCCGGGGAGCTGTTTTTT
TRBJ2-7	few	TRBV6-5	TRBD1	CASSQPGQGAHEQYF	TGTGCCAGCAGTCAACCGGGACAGGGTGCCCACGAGCAGTACTTC
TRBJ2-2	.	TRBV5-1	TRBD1	CASSLYDRDTGELFF	TGCGCCAGCAGCTTGTATGACAGGGACACCGGGGAGCTGTTTTTT
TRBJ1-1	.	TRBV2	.	CASRGNRATEAFF	TGTGCCAGCAGGGGTAACAGGGCCACTGAAGCTTTCTTT
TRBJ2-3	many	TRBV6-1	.	CASSEAGGGGQDTQYF	TGTGCCAGCAGTGAAGCTGGAGGCGGGGGCCAAGATACGCAGTATTTT
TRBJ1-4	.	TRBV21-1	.	CASSNRDCAEKLFF	TGTGCCAGCAGCAACCGGGACTGTGCTGAAAAACTGTTTTTT
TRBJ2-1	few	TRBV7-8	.	CASSLTLSNEQFF	TGTGCCAGCAGCTTAACATTGTCAAATGAGCAGTTCTTC
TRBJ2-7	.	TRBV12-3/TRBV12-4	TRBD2	CASNIAGANEQYF	TGTGCCAGCAACATAGCGGGGGCCAACGAGCAGTACTTC
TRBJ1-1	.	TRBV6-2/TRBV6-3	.	CASSYSPGTLNTEAFF	TGTGCCAGCAGTTACTCCCCCGGGACACTAAACACTGAAGCTTTCTTT
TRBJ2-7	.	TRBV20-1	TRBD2	CSATPWTSGLYEQYF	TGCAGTGCTACACCTTGGACTAGCGGATTATACGAGCAGTACTTC
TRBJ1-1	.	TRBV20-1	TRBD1	CSVHGTGPMNTEAFF	TGCAGTGTTCACGGGACAGGGCCTATGAACACTGAAGCTTTCTTT
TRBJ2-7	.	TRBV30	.	CAWAPASYEQYF	TGTGCCTGGGCCCCGGCGAGCTACGAGCAGTACTTC
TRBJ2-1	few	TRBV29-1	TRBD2	CSVEAVSAGVIGEQFF	TGCAGCGTTGAAGCGGTTAGCGCGGGAGTAATAGGTGAGCAGTTCTTC
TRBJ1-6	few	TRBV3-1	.	CASSRETRLYNSPLHF	TGTGCCAGCAGCCGAGAGACGAGACTCTATAATTCACCCCTCCACTTT
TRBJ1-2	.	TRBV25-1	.	CASSDPGLRRGYTF	TGTGCCAGCAGTGATCCCGGGCTTCGGAGGGGCTACACCTTC
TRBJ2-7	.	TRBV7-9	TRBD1	CASSRRTGENEQYF	TGTGCCAGCAGCAGACGGACAGGGGAAAACGAGCAGTACTTC
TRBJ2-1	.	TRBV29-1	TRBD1	CSVELPGQGHNEQFF	TGCAGCGTTGAACTGCCGGGACAGGGCCACAATGAGCAGTTCTTC
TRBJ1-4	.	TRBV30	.	CAWSVPSDRVTNEKLFF	TGTGCCTGGAGTGTACCCTCGGACAGAGTAACTAATGAAAAACTGTTTTTT
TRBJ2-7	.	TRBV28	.	CASTTTGLYEQYF	TGTGCCAGCACCACTACGGGGCTCTACGAGCAGTACTTC
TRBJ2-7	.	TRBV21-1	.	CASSIGQGHSYEQYF	TGTGCCAGCAGCATAGGACAGGGGCACTCCTACGAGCAGTACTTC
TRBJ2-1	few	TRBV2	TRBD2	CASPHIAGKNNEQFF	TGTGCCAGCCCTCATATAGCGGGTAAAAACAATGAGCAGTTCTTC
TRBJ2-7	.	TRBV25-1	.	CASREGGYGDGQYF	TGTGCCAGCAGGGAAGGTGGGTATGGAGACGGGCAGTACTTC
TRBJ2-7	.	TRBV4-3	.	CASSQEGRGRYEQYF	TGCGCCAGCAGCCAAGAGGGACGGGGGCGGTACGAGCAGTACTTC
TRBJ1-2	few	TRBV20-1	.	CSARDPGRGLYGYTF	TGCAGTGCTAGAGATCCCGGGCGGGGCCTCTATGGCTACACCTTC
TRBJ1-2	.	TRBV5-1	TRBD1	CASGSGTANYGYTF	TGCGCCAGCGGATCCGGGACAGCTAACTATGGCTACACCTTC
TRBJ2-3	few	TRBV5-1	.	CASSLVSWSDTQYF	TGCGCCAGCAGCTTGGTGAGTTGGTCAGATACGCAGTATTTT
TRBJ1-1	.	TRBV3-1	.	CASSQGGQVAEAFF	TGTGCCAGCAGCCAAGGGGGGCAGGTCGCTGAAGCTTTCTTT
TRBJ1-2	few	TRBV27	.	CASSYRAANYGYTF	TGTGCCAGCAGTTACAGGGCTGCGAACTATGGCTACACCTTC
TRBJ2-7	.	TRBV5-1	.	CASSLSSQSYEQYF	TGCGCCAGCAGCTTGTCCTCACAGTCCTACGAGCAGTACTTC